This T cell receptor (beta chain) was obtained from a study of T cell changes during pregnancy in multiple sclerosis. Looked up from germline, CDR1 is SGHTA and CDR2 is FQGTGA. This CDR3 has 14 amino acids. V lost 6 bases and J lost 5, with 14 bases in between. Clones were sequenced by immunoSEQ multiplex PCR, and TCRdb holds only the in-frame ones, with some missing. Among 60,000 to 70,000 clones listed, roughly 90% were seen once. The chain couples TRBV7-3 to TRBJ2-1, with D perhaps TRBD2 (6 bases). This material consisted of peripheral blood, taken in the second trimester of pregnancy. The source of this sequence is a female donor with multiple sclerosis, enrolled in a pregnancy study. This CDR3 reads CASSSPGLNNEQFF. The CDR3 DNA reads TGTGCCAGCAGTTCCCCGGGACTTAACAATGAGCAGTTCTTC.